These T cell receptor beta chains were read from a single sample in a study of T cell responses to AZD1222 COVID-19 vaccine. Generated by immunoSEQ multiplex PCR, the TCRdb table keeps only in-frame clones and is missing some. Counted here are tens of thousands of clones, about three quarters occurring once; the ten biggest clones make up 6.6%. The source material was peripheral blood, sampled on day 0 of AZD1222 vaccination. The receptor source for this set is an adult in good health. Each CDR3 is given with its conserved first and last residue. Fields, in order: clone size, J gene, D gene, V gene, CDR3 protein, CDR3 DNA. The D gene is left open where the match is weak. Clone size appears in some rows only: once, few, many, or a class for an expanded clone.

clone size: NA
J gene: TRBJ1-5
D gene: NA
V gene: TRBV3-1/TRBV3-2
CDR3 protein: CASSQGGGSQPQHF
CDR3 DNA: TGTGCCAGCAGCCAAGGGGGGGGTAGTCAGCCCCAGCATTTT

clone size: NA
J gene: TRBJ1-4
D gene: TRBD1
V gene: TRBV7-9
CDR3 protein: CASSFGTVNEKLFF
CDR3 DNA: TGTGCCAGCAGCTTTGGGACAGTTAATGAAAAACTGTTTTTT

clone size: NA
J gene: TRBJ2-1
D gene: NA
V gene: TRBV27
CDR3 protein: CASSLSTVIYNEQFF
CDR3 DNA: TGTGCCAGCAGTTTATCCACAGTGATCTACAATGAGCAGTTCTTC

clone size: NA
J gene: TRBJ2-7
D gene: NA
V gene: TRBV29-1
CDR3 protein: CSVAVGVSYEQYF
CDR3 DNA: TGCAGCGTTGCGGTCGGGGTCTCCTACGAGCAGTACTTC

clone size: NA
J gene: TRBJ1-1
D gene: NA
V gene: TRBV6-5
CDR3 protein: CASSYSGSNTEAFF
CDR3 DNA: TGTGCCAGCAGTTACTCTGGCAGTAACACTGAAGCTTTCTTT

clone size: NA
J gene: TRBJ2-1
D gene: NA
V gene: TRBV18
CDR3 protein: CASSPLESEQFF
CDR3 DNA: TGTGCCAGCTCACCCTTAGAGAGTGAGCAGTTCTTC

clone size: NA
J gene: TRBJ1-5
D gene: TRBD1
V gene: TRBV7-9
CDR3 protein: CASSLGLGTGDNQPQHF
CDR3 DNA: TGTGCCAGCAGCTTAGGATTAGGGACAGGGGACAATCAGCCCCAGCATTTT

clone size: NA
J gene: TRBJ1-1
D gene: NA
V gene: TRBV6-5
CDR3 protein: CASSYEGRGAFF
CDR3 DNA: TGTGCCAGCAGTTACGAGGGGCGCGGAGCTTTCTTT

clone size: NA
J gene: TRBJ2-3
D gene: NA
V gene: TRBV10-3
CDR3 protein: CAISESTGSLTDTQYF
CDR3 DNA: TGTGCCATCAGTGAGTCGACGGGATCTCTCACAGATACGCAGTATTTT

clone size: few
J gene: TRBJ1-4
D gene: NA
V gene: TRBV28
CDR3 protein: CASSFQGTNEKLFF
CDR3 DNA: TGTGCCAGCAGTTTTCAGGGGACTAATGAAAAACTGTTTTTT

clone size: NA
J gene: TRBJ2-2
D gene: TRBD1
V gene: TRBV6-2/TRBV6-3
CDR3 protein: CASSATGQGGELFF
CDR3 DNA: TGTGCCAGCAGTGCAACCGGACAGGGCGGGGAGCTGTTTTTT

clone size: NA
J gene: TRBJ2-7
D gene: NA
V gene: TRBV7-3
CDR3 protein: CASSLTPGADYEQYF
CDR3 DNA: TGTGCCAGCAGCTTAACACCGGGAGCAGACTACGAGCAGTACTTC

clone size: few
J gene: TRBJ1-2
D gene: NA
V gene: TRBV27
CDR3 protein: CASSFRGGAGYGYTF
CDR3 DNA: TGTGCCAGCAGTTTCAGGGGAGGGGCGGGCTATGGCTACACCTTC

clone size: NA
J gene: TRBJ1-1
D gene: NA
V gene: TRBV11-2
CDR3 protein: CASSLGVAGRTEAFF
CDR3 DNA: TGTGCCAGCAGCTTAGGGGTGGCAGGGAGAACTGAAGCTTTCTTT

clone size: NA
J gene: TRBJ1-4
D gene: NA
V gene: TRBV6-4
CDR3 protein: CASSPILANEKLFF
CDR3 DNA: TGTGCCAGCAGCCCTATACTGGCTAATGAAAAACTGTTTTTT

clone size: NA
J gene: TRBJ1-4
D gene: NA
V gene: TRBV2
CDR3 protein: CASSEVPHEKLFF
CDR3 DNA: TGTGCCAGCAGTGAAGTTCCCCATGAAAAACTGTTTTTT

clone size: NA
J gene: TRBJ2-1
D gene: TRBD1
V gene: TRBV10-2
CDR3 protein: CASSVRQGANEQFF
CDR3 DNA: TGCGCCAGCAGTGTGAGACAGGGGGCCAATGAGCAGTTCTTC

clone size: NA
J gene: TRBJ1-1
D gene: TRBD1
V gene: TRBV7-2
CDR3 protein: CASSSGQSGGSTEAFF
CDR3 DNA: TGTGCCAGCAGCTCGGGACAGTCTGGTGGGTCCACTGAAGCTTTCTTT

clone size: NA
J gene: TRBJ2-5
D gene: NA
V gene: TRBV4-1
CDR3 protein: CASSQGHGARETQYF
CDR3 DNA: TGCGCCAGCAGCCAAGGACACGGTGCGAGGGAGACCCAGTACTTC

clone size: once
J gene: TRBJ2-7
D gene: NA
V gene: TRBV10-2
CDR3 protein: CASSERAIYEQYF
CDR3 DNA: TGCGCCAGCAGTGAAAGGGCAATCTACGAGCAGTACTTC

clone size: NA
J gene: TRBJ2-1
D gene: TRBD2
V gene: TRBV14
CDR3 protein: CASSPLAELKWNEQFF
CDR3 DNA: TGTGCCAGCAGCCCGCTAGCGGAATTAAAGTGGAATGAGCAGTTCTTC

clone size: NA
J gene: TRBJ2-7
D gene: TRBD1
V gene: TRBV7-2
CDR3 protein: CASSYQTGTYEQYF
CDR3 DNA: TGTGCCAGCAGCTACCAGACAGGGACCTACGAGCAGTACTTC

clone size: NA
J gene: TRBJ1-1
D gene: TRBD1
V gene: TRBV7-9
CDR3 protein: CASSWPGQGYTEAFF
CDR3 DNA: TGTGCCAGCAGCTGGCCGGGACAGGGGTACACTGAAGCTTTCTTT

clone size: NA
J gene: TRBJ2-2
D gene: TRBD2
V gene: TRBV19
CDR3 protein: CASRGRVGTGELFF
CDR3 DNA: TGTGCCAGTAGGGGGAGGGTTGGCACCGGGGAGCTGTTTTTT

clone size: NA
J gene: TRBJ1-1
D gene: NA
V gene: TRBV6-5
CDR3 protein: CASSYTEAFF
CDR3 DNA: TGTGCCAGCAGTTACACCGAAGCTTTCTTT

clone size: NA
J gene: TRBJ1-1
D gene: TRBD1
V gene: TRBV28
CDR3 protein: CASRTDRGLTEAFF
CDR3 DNA: TGTGCCAGCAGGACGGACAGGGGCCTGACTGAAGCTTTCTTT

clone size: NA
J gene: TRBJ1-2
D gene: TRBD1
V gene: TRBV6-6
CDR3 protein: CASSPGQGRYGYTF
CDR3 DNA: TGTGCCAGCAGCCCGGGACAGGGGAGGTATGGCTACACCTTC

clone size: NA
J gene: TRBJ1-2
D gene: TRBD1
V gene: TRBV27
CDR3 protein: CASSTRQGSIYGYGYTF
CDR3 DNA: TGTGCCAGCAGTACACGACAGGGGAGCATATACGGCTATGGCTACACCTTC

clone size: NA
J gene: TRBJ2-5
D gene: NA
V gene: TRBV6-1
CDR3 protein: CASSEIILLQGETQYF
CDR3 DNA: TGTGCCAGCAGTGAAATTATATTACTCCAGGGTGAGACCCAGTACTTC